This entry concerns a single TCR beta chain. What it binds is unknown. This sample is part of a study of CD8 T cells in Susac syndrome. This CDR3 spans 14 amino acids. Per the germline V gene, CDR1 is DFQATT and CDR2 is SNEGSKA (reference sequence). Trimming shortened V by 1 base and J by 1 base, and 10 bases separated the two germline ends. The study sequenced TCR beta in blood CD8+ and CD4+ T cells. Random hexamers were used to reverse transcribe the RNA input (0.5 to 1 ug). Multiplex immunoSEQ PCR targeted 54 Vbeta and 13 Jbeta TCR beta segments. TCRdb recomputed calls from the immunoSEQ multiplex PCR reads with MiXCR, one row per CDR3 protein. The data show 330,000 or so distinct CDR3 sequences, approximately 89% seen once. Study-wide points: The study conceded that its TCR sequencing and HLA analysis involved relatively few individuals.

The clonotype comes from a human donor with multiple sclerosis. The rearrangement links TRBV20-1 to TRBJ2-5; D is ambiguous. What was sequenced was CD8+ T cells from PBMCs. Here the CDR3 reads CSARGPSLQETQYF. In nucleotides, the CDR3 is TGCAGTGCTAGAGGTCCAAGTCTCCAAGAGACCCAGTACTTC.